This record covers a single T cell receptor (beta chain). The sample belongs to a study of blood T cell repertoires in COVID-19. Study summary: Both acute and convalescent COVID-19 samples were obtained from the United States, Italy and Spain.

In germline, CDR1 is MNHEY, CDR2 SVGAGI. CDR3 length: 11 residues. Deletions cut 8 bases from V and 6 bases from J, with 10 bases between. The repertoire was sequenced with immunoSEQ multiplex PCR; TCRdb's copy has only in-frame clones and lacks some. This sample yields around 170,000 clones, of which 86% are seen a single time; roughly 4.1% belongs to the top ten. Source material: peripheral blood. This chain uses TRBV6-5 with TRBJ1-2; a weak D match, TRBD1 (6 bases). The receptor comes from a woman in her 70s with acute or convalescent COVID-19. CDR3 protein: CASGTLDGYTF. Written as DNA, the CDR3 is TGTGCCAGCGGGACACTTGATGGCTACACCTTC.